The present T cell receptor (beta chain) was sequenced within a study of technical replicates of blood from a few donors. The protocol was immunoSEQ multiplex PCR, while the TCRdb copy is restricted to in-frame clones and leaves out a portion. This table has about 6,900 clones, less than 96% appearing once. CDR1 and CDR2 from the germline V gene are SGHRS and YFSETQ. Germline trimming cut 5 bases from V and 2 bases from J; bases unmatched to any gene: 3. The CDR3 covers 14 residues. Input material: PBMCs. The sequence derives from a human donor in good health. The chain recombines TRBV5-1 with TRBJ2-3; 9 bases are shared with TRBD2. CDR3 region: CASSLAGTTDTQYF. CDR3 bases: TGCGCCAGCAGTCTAGCGGGAACCACAGATACGCAGTATTTT.